Sequencing of this T cell receptor (beta chain) was carried out in a study of T cell responses to AZD1222 COVID-19 vaccine. The assay was immunoSEQ multiplex PCR, and TCRdb's table has in-frame clones only and misses some. The sample shows roughly 120,000 clones, 70% to 90% of them seen only once. Losses at the gene ends were 4 bases for V and 4 bases for J; bases not matched to a gene: 6. This CDR3 is built from 15 residues. Germline CDR1 is SGHNT and CDR2 is YENEEA. Specimen: peripheral blood, collected 28 days after the second AZD1222 dose. This receptor was obtained from an adult who received the AZD1222 COVID-19 vaccine. The J gene is TRBJ1-1, the V gene TRBV11-3; 10 bases are a match to TRBD1. CDR3 in DNA: TGTGCCAGCAGCTCAGGGACAGGGGCGGGCACTGAAGCTTTCTTT. Translation gives CASSSGTGAGTEAFF.